A single sample gave rise to the 6 T cell receptor beta chains below, sequenced in a study of T cell responses to AZD1222 COVID-19 vaccine. Assay: immunoSEQ multiplex PCR; the TCRdb copy retains only in-frame clones and omits some. The profile shows about 120,000 clones, about 90% of them singletons. The sample consisted of peripheral blood, taken on day 0 of AZD1222 vaccination. Receptor source: an adult in good health.

CDR3 sequence reads: CASSFGGRTGGPNEQFF. In DNA, the CDR3 is TGTGCCAGCAGCTTCGGAGGCCGGACAGGGGGACCCAATGAGCAGTTCTTC. The rearrangement links TRBV11-3 to TRBJ2-1, with TRBD1 matching over 10 bases. Germline V CDR1 and CDR2: SGHNT, YENEEA. The CDR3 extends over 17 amino acids. The ends lost 3 bases at V and 6 bases at J; junction bases unmatched: 11.

The V and J genes are TRBV7-9 and TRBJ1-4, with D possibly matching TRBD1 (5 bases). This CDR3 contains 13 residues. Germline CDR1 SEHNR, CDR2 FQNEAQ (reference sequence). Trimming removed 8 bases at V and 8 bases at J, with 15 bases between. CDR3: CASGGRAEEKLFF. CDR3 coding DNA: TGTGCCAGCGGAGGCAGGGCGGAGGAAAAACTGTTTTTT.

V is TRBV5-6 and J is TRBJ1-1; TRBD1 agrees at 8 bases. V lost 4 bases to trimming and J lost 0 bases; unmatched junction nucleotides: 5. CDR1 and CDR2 (germline): SGHDT, YYEEEE. The CDR3 has 15 residues. The CDR3 sequence: CASSLWTGMNTEAFF. Here the CDR3 DNA reads TGTGCCAGCAGCCTATGGACAGGGATGAACACTGAAGCTTTCTTT.

CDR3 sequence: CASSETGTTGELFF. The CDR3 DNA reads TGTGCCAGCAGTGAAACAGGGACCACCGGGGAGCTGTTTTTT. The chain employs TRBV25-1 and TRBJ2-2; TRBD1 is a possible D gene (6 bases). Looked up from germline, CDR1 is MGHDK and CDR2 is SYGVNS. V was clipped by 2 bases and J by 4 bases, with 8 bases between them. The CDR3 has 14 residues. Supplemented by reference TRBV25-1 and TRBJ2-2, the full variable domain reads EADIYQTPRYLVIGTGKKITLECSQTMGHDKMYWYQQDPGMELHLIHYSYGVNSTEKGDLSSESTVSRIRTEHFPLTLESARPSHTSQYLCASSETGTTGELFFGEGSRLTVL.

The chain links TRBV27 to TRBJ1-1; maybe TRBD1 (5 bases). The CDR3 covers 15 residues. V dropped 4 bases and J dropped 1 base, with 13 bases sitting between them. Per germline, CDR1 MNHEY and CDR2 SMNVEV (reference sequence). CDR3 in amino acids: CASSSNSQGNTEAFF. The DNA of the CDR3 is TGTGCCAGCAGTTCCAATTCTCAGGGGAACACTGAAGCTTTCTTT.

V gene TRBV7-2 combines with J gene TRBJ2-7; D call uncertain. The CDR3 contains 15 residues. The ends were cut back, 3 bases at V and 2 bases at J, with 14 bases in the middle. The germline V gene encodes CDR1 SGHTA and CDR2 FQGNSA. For the CDR3, the DNA is TGTGCCAGCAGCTTGGCTACCGGGTCCACCTACGAGCAGTACTTC. Protein: CASSLATGSTYEQYF. The full variable domain, in which reference TRBV7-2 and TRBJ2-7 provide the parts outside the CDR3, is GAGVSQSPSNKVTEKGKDVELRCDPISGHTALYWYRQSLGQGLEFLIYFQGNSAPDKSGLPSDRFSAERTGGSVSTLTIQRTQQEDSAVYLCASSLATGSTYEQYFGPGTRLTVT.